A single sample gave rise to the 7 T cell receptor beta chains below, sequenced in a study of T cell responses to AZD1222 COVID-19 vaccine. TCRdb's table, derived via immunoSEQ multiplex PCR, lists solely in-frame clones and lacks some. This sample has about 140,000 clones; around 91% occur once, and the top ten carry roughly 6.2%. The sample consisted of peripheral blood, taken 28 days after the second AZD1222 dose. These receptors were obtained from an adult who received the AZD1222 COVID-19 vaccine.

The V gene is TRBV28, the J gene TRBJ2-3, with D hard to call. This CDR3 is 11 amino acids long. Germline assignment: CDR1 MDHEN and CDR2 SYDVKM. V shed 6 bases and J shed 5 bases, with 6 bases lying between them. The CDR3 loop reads CASSREDTQYF. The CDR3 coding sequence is TGTGCCAGCAGCCGAGAAGATACGCAGTATTTT.

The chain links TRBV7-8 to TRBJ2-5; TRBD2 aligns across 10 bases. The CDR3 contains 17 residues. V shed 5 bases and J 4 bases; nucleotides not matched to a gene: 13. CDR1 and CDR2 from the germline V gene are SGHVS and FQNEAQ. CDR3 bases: TGTGCCAGCAGCCGGAACGCCGGGACTAGCGCGGGAGAGACCCAGTACTTC. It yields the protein CASSRNAGTSAGETQYF.

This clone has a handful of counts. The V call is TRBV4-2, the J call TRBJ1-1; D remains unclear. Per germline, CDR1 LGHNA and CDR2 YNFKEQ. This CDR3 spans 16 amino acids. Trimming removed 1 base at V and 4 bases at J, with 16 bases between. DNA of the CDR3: TGTGCCAGCAGCCAAGTCGCGGCAGGTTCGGCCACTGAAGCTTTCTTT. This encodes CASSQVAAGSATEAFF.

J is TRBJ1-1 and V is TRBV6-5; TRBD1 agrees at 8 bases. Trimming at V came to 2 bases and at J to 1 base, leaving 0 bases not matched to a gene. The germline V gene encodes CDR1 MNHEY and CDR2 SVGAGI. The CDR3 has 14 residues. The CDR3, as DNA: TGTGCCAGCAGTTACGGACAGGGGAACACTGAAGCTTTCTTT. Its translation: CASSYGQGNTEAFF.

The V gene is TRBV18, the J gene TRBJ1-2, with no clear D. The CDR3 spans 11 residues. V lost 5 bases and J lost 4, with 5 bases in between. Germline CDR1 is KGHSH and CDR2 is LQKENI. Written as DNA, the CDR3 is TGTGCCAGCTCAAACAGCTATGGCTACACCTTC. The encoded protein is CASSNSYGYTF.

CDR3: CASSLGLWSGNTIYF. CDR3 nucleotide sequence: TGTGCCAGCAGTTTAGGATTGTGGTCTGGAAACACCATATATTTT. The rearrangement links TRBV28 to TRBJ1-3, with no clear D. Germline V gene sequence: CDR1 MDHEN, CDR2 SYDVKM. The CDR3 extends over 15 amino acids. Trimming removed 2 bases at V and 1 base at J, with 9 bases between. The full variable domain, with the rest looked up from reference TRBV28 and TRBJ1-3, is DVKVTQSSRYLVKRTGEKVFLECVQDMDHENMFWYRQDPGLGLRLIYFSYDVKMKEKGDIPEGYSVSREKKERFSLILESASTNQTSMYLCASSLGLWSGNTIYFGEGSWLTVV.

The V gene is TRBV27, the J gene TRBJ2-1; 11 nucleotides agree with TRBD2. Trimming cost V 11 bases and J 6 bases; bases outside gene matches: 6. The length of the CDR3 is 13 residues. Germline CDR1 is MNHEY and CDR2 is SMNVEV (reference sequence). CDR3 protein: CAARGLAVNEQFF. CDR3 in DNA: TGTGCCGCCAGGGGACTAGCGGTCAATGAGCAGTTCTTC.